This record covers a single TCR beta chain. TCRdb's copy holds only in-frame clones and misses some; the assay was immunoSEQ multiplex PCR. The top ten hold roughly 2% of the sample, which has over 150,000 clones, around 82% seen once. This entry belongs to a study of blood T cell repertoires in COVID-19. Study details: Researchers got acute and convalescent COVID-19 samples from the United States, Italy and Spain. The analysed material was cDNA or gDNA that came from T cells, B-cell-depleted T cells, or PBMCs.

The V end was cut by 0 bases, the J end by 4 bases, with 3 bases between. There are 12 residues in the CDR3. CDR1 is LGHNA, CDR2 YNFKEQ, per germline. This receptor was identified in a woman aged 80 or over with acute or convalescent COVID-19. V and J are TRBV4-2 and TRBJ2-5; D gene unclear. Sequencing input: peripheral blood. The CDR3 is CASSQDRETQYF. CDR3 in DNA: TGTGCCAGCAGCCAAGATCGAGAGACCCAGTACTTC.